The clone carrying this TCR beta chain was picked up many times. Its antigen is unknown. The V and J ends lost 3 bases and 3 bases, in that order; junction bases with no gene match: 3. Germline CDR1 and CDR2: SGHRS and YFSETQ. This CDR3 contains 15 residues. Indicated time point: newly diagnosed GD, antithyroid drugs for less than 3 months. The authors made the TCR library using RNA they extracted from PBMCs. According to the study, TCR beta libraries were built with iRepertoire HTBI primers and CDR3-region Arm-PCR. TCRdb re-called the multiplex PCR reads with MiXCR, one entry per CDR3 protein. This table has 500,000 or so distinct CDR3 sequences, 16% appearing once. The data originate from a study of regulatory T cells in long-lasting Graves disease. Study-wide points: Newly diagnosed Graves' patients had higher TCR diversity than persistent ones.

A further study also used this sample, focusing on T cells in Graves' hyperthyroidism and ophthalmopathy.

This material consisted of peripheral blood mononuclear cells (PBMCs), taken at new diagnosis, from a patient treated with antithyroid drugs. This sequence joins TRBV5-1 and TRBJ2-1, with 10 bases matching TRBD1. This clonotype was obtained from a man aged 40-49 years with Graves disease. CDR3 coding DNA: TGCGCCAGCAGCTCCCGGACAGGGGGCTACAATGAGCAGTTCTTC. It codes for CASSSRTGGYNEQFF.